The rows below give T cell receptor beta chains drawn from one sample of a study of blood T cell repertoires in COVID-19. Some clones are missing from TCRdb's copy, which holds only in-frame ones; the method was immunoSEQ multiplex PCR. The data hold some 45,000 clones, with approximately 95% observed a single time. The sequencing sample was made of peripheral blood. These receptors originate from a man aged 60-69 years with COVID-19, enrolled during active disease. The CDR3 runs from the conserved cysteine through the conserved F or W. Each record gives: D gene, J gene, CDR3 length, V gene, CDR3 protein, CDR3 DNA. The D gene is left open where the match is weak.

>TRBD2|TRBJ2-5|18|TRBV6-6
CASSQGGGLAGVRETQYF
TGTGCCAGCAGTCAGGGGGGGGGACTAGCGGGAGTGCGAGAGACCCAGTACTTC
>TRBD2|TRBJ2-1|16|TRBV6-6
CASRTSGTSDPHEQFF
TGTGCCAGCAGAACGTCCGGGACTAGCGATCCCCATGAGCAGTTCTTC
>-|TRBJ1-3|15|TRBV2
CASSLREVSGNTIYF
TGTGCCAGCAGTTTGAGGGAGGTCTCTGGAAACACCATATATTTT
>-|TRBJ2-7|14|TRBV11-2
CASSFSSPGNEQYF
TGTGCCAGCAGCTTTTCTTCACCAGGGAACGAGCAGTACTTC
>-|TRBJ1-2|13|TRBV5-1
CASSLGQNYGYTF
TGCGCCAGCAGCTTGGGACAGAACTATGGCTACACCTTC
>-|TRBJ2-6|14|TRBV27
CASSRQTVGNVLTF
TGTGCCAGCAGTCGCCAGACAGTCGGCAACGTCCTGACTTTC
>-|TRBJ1-1|14|TRBV18
CASSPAALVTEAFF
TGTGCCAGCTCACCGGCAGCGTTGGTCACTGAAGCTTTCTTT
>-|TRBJ1-2|15|TRBV2
CASRDRTMGGYGYTF
TGTGCCAGCAGAGATAGGACCATGGGGGGCTATGGCTACACCTTC
>TRBD1|TRBJ2-2|16|TRBV6-2/TRBV6-3
CASSPQGEMGTGELFF
TGTGCCAGCAGTCCCCAGGGGGAGATGGGCACCGGGGAGCTGTTTTTT
>-|TRBJ1-2|15|TRBV7-9
CASSLSVRDNYGYTF
TGTGCCAGCAGCTTAAGTGTGAGAGATAACTATGGCTACACCTTC
>TRBD1|TRBJ2-7|15|TRBV5-1
CASSGRDREPYEQYF
TGCGCCAGCAGCGGCCGGGACAGGGAGCCCTACGAGCAGTACTTC
>TRBD2|TRBJ2-3|16|TRBV10-2
CASSDSVAGFTDTQYF
TGCGCCAGCAGTGATTCGGTAGCGGGATTCACAGATACGCAGTATTTT
>-|TRBJ1-6|15|TRBV4-2
CASSQEALPNSPLHF
TGTGCCAGCAGCCAAGAGGCCTTACCAAATTCACCCCTCCACTTT
>-|TRBJ2-7|12|TRBV14
CASSQLSNEQYF
TGTGCCAGCAGCCAATTGTCCAACGAGCAGTACTTC
>TRBD1|TRBJ2-1|14|TRBV9
CASSAGTGLNEQFF
TGTGCCAGCAGCGCCGGGACAGGGCTCAATGAGCAGTTCTTC
>-|TRBJ2-5|14|TRBV24-1
CATSDPTSRETQYF
TGTGCCACCAGTGATCCAACTAGCAGGGAGACCCAGTACTTC